The clone carrying this TCR beta chain was counted at least ten times. What it binds is unknown. The iRepertoire nested amplicon-rescue multiplex PCR amplified TCR alpha and beta CDR3s from RNA. For one-step reverse transcription and amplification, roughly 95-450 ng of tissue mRNA or PBMC total RNA was used. MiXCR, applied by TCRdb to the multiplex PCR reads, yields one record per CDR3 protein. Altogether tens of thousands of distinct CDR3 sequences are present, about a quarter being singletons, with the ten largest covering roughly 6.7%. This CDR3 spans 14 amino acids. Germline V gene sequence: CDR1 SNHLY, CDR2 FYNNEI. Losses at the gene ends were 6 bases for V and 9 bases for J; bases not matched to a gene: 8. The data originate from a study of glioma-infiltrating T cells. Study-wide results and limits: Above-expected tissue-blood divergence occurred in all gliomas, most in low-grade ones. Very few CDR3 sequences were shared between tissue and blood.

The sample comprised glioma tissue, nonneoplastic brain tissue, or PBMCs (not recorded which). The sequence was obtained from a human donor with low-grade glioma or glioblastoma, undergoing nonglioma brain surgery, or in good health (not recorded which). This chain joins TRBV2 and TRBJ1-6; 7 bases match TRBD1. CDR3 protein: CASRLQGMGSPLHF. CDR3 coding DNA: TGTGCCAGCAGGCTACAGGGGATGGGTTCACCCCTCCACTTT.